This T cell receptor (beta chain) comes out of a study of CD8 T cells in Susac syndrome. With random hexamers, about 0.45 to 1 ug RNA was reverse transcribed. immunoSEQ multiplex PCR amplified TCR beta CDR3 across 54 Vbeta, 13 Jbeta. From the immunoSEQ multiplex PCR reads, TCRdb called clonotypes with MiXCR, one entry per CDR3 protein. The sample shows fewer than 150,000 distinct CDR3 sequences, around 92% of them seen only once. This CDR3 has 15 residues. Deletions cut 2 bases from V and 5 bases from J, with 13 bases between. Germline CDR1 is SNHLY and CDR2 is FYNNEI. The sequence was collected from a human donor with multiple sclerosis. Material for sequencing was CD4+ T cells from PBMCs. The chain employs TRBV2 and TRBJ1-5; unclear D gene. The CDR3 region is CASSERGRSYQPQHF. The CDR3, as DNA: TGTGCCAGCAGTGAAAGAGGTAGGAGTTATCAGCCCCAGCATTTT.